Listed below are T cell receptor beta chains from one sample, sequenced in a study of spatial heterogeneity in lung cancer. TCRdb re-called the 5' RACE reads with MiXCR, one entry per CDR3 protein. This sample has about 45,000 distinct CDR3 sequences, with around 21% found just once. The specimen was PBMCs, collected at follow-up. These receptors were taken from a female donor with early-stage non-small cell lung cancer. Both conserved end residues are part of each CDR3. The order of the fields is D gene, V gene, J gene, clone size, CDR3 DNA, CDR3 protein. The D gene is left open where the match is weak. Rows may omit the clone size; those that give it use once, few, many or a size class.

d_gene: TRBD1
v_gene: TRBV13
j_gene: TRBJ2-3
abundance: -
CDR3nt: TGTGCCAGCAGCTTTAGGGGGCGAAGCACAGATACGCAGTATTTT
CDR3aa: CASSFRGRSTDTQYF

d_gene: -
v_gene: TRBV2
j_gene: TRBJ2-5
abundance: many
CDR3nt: TGTGCCAGCAGCATACAGCAGACCCAGTACTTC
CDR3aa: CASSIQQTQYF

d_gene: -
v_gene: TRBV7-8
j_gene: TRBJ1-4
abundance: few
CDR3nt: TGTGCCAGCAACAATGGGGAAAAACTGTTTTTT
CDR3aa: CASNNGEKLFF

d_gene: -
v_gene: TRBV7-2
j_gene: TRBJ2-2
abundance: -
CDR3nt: TGTGCCAGCAGCTTAGACTCCGGCGGGACCGGGGAGCTGTTTTTT
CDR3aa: CASSLDSGGTGELFF

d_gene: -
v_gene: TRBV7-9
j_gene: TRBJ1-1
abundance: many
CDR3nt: TGTGCCAGCAGCTTTTCCGAAGGGGACACTGAAGCTTTCTTT
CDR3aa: CASSFSEGDTEAFF

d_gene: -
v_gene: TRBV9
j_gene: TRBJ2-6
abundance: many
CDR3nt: TGTGCCAGCAGCGTAGGAGCCCCTGGGGCCAACGTCCTGACTTTC
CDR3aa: CASSVGAPGANVLTF

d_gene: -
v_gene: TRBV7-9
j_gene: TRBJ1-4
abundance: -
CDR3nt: TGTGCCAGCAGCTTCCTAATTTTCGGTGAAAAACTGTTTTTT
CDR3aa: CASSFLIFGEKLFF

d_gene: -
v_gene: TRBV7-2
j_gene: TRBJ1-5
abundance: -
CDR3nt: TGTGCCAGCAGCTTAGTCGGCCAGGGTGGGGATCAGCCCCAGCATTTT
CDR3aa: CASSLVGQGGDQPQHF

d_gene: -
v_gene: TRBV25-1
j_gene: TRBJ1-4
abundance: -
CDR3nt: TGTGCCAGCAGGGTTGGTGCTAATGAAAAACTGTTTTTT
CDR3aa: CASRVGANEKLFF

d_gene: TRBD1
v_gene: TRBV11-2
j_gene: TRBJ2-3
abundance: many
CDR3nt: TGTGCCAGCAGCATGACCGGGACAGGGAGCACAGATACGCAGTATTTT
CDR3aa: CASSMTGTGSTDTQYF

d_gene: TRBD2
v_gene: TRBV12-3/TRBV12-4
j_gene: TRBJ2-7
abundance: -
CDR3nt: TGTGCCAGCAGTCCCTCCCTACTAGCGGGCTTAGCCGAGCAGTACTTC
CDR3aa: CASSPSLLAGLAEQYF

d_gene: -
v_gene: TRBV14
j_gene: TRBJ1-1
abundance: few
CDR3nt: TGTGCCAGCAGCCAACTTTTCGGGAACACTGAAGCTTTCTTT
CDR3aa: CASSQLFGNTEAFF

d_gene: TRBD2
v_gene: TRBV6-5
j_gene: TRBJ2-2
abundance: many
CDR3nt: TGTGCCAGCAGCCCTGGACTAGCGGGCACCGGGGAGCTGTTTTTT
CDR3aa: CASSPGLAGTGELFF